A selection of T cell receptor beta chains follows, all from one sample in a study of radiation and T cells in renal cell carcinoma. Clones were read by immunoSEQ multiplex PCR, and TCRdb kept only the in-frame ones, dropping some. The sample carries about 78,000 clones, nearly 90% recorded once. This specimen consisted of blood, obtained from a patient whose treatment included radiotherapy and nephrectomy. The receptors come from a woman between 65 and 79 years old with renal cell carcinoma. Both conserved end residues are part of each CDR3. Fields, in order: D gene, J gene, V gene, clone size, CDR3 protein, CDR3 DNA. The D gene is left open where the match is weak. Size values are once, few and many counts, or a class for expanded clones, and some rows have none.

>NA|TRBJ2-7|TRBV19|NA
CASSNSYEQYF
TGTGCCAGTAGTAACAGCTACGAGCAGTACTTC
>NA|TRBJ2-2|TRBV4-2|NA
CASSLDQGSVAGELFF
TGTGCCAGCAGCCTAGATCAGGGCAGCGTAGCCGGGGAGCTGTTTTTT
>TRBD1|TRBJ2-3|TRBV6-1|NA
CASSAGRRDRGPSSTDTQYF
TGTGCCAGCAGTGCAGGAAGACGGGACAGGGGACCCTCTAGCACAGATACGCAGTATTTT
>NA|TRBJ1-6|TRBV30|NA
CAWTRDTTGSPLHF
TGTGCCTGGACCAGGGACACGACGGGATCACCCCTCCACTTT
>NA|TRBJ1-5|TRBV30|once
CAWSHRVSQPQHF
TGTGCCTGGAGTCACAGGGTTAGTCAGCCCCAGCATTTT
>NA|TRBJ1-1|TRBV4-3|NA
CASSQEKGLNTEAFF
TGCGCCAGCAGCCAAGAAAAGGGATTGAACACTGAAGCTTTCTTT
>NA|TRBJ2-2|TRBV2|NA
CASSEEGMSTGELFF
TGTGCCAGCAGTGAAGAGGGAATGTCCACCGGGGAGCTGTTTTTT
>TRBD1|TRBJ1-1|TRBV5-1|few
CASSETGDTEAFF
TGCGCCAGCAGCGAAACAGGGGACACTGAAGCTTTCTTT
>NA|TRBJ1-3|TRBV4-3|NA
CASSHGVTGNTIYF
TGCGCCAGCAGCCACGGGGTAACTGGAAACACCATATATTTT
>NA|TRBJ1-2|TRBV4-3|NA
CASSHGTNYGYTF
TGCGCCAGCAGCCACGGAACTAACTATGGCTACACCTTC
>NA|TRBJ1-1|TRBV5-1|NA
CASSLAGGSEAFF
TGCGCCAGCAGCTTGGCCGGTGGTTCTGAAGCTTTCTTT
>NA|TRBJ2-7|TRBV21-1|NA
CASSKGPRHLWEQYF
TGTGCCAGCAGCAAGGGTCCCCGACATCTATGGGAGCAGTACTTC
>NA|TRBJ1-1|TRBV7-9|once
CASSDIGPEAFF
TGTGCCAGCAGCGATATAGGGCCTGAAGCTTTCTTT
>TRBD2|TRBJ2-4|TRBV2|NA
CASSEALFGGGAKNIQYF
TGTGCCAGCAGTGAAGCGCTTTTTGGCGGGGGTGCGAAAAACATTCAGTACTTC
>NA|TRBJ2-7|TRBV11-3|once
CASSSSGSEQYF
TGTGCCAGCAGCTCCTCAGGATCCGAACAGTACTTC
>TRBD1|TRBJ1-2|TRBV5-1|NA
CASSLDVAGGLSHGYTF
TGCGCCAGCAGCTTGGATGTGGCAGGGGGCCTCAGCCATGGCTACACCTTC
>NA|TRBJ2-1|TRBV11-3|NA
CASSLAGGGTYNEQFF
TGTGCCAGCAGCTTAGCTGGAGGGGGCACCTACAATGAGCAGTTCTTC
>NA|TRBJ2-7|TRBV30|once
CAWSVRRGLIYEQYF
TGTGCCTGGAGTGTTCGGCGGGGGCTTATCTACGAGCAGTACTTC
>NA|TRBJ1-5|TRBV19|NA
CASSMVAESNQPQHF
TGTGCCAGTAGTATGGTGGCGGAAAGCAATCAGCCCCAGCATTTT
>NA|TRBJ1-6|TRBV7-3|NA
CASSLREANSPLHF
TGTGCCAGCAGCTTAAGGGAGGCCAATTCACCCCTCCACTTT
>TRBD1|TRBJ1-2|TRBV19|NA
CASSPGGTGALYGYTF
TGTGCCAGTAGTCCCGGTGGGACAGGAGCCCTGTATGGCTACACCTTC
>NA|TRBJ2-7|TRBV5-4|NA
CASSFNLLGEQYF
TGTGCCAGCAGCTTTAATTTGCTCGGGGAGCAGTACTTC
>TRBD1|TRBJ2-7|TRBV18|NA
CASSPGTGKSYEQYF
TGTGCCAGCTCACCTGGGACAGGGAAATCCTACGAGCAGTACTTC
>NA|TRBJ1-3|TRBV2|NA
CASSADGSFSGNTIYF
TGTGCCAGCAGTGCGGACGGATCATTCTCTGGAAACACCATATATTTT
>NA|TRBJ1-1|TRBV7-3|NA
CASSHALRQGGSATEAFF
TGTGCCAGCAGCCACGCCCTACGGCAGGGAGGCTCGGCCACTGAAGCTTTCTTT
>NA|TRBJ1-1|TRBV6-1|NA
CASSELGRRTEAFF
TGTGCCAGCAGTGAACTGGGGCGTCGCACTGAAGCTTTCTTT
>NA|TRBJ2-1|TRBV19|once
CASSITGPGGSRVGNEQFF
TGTGCCAGTAGTATAACCGGGCCAGGGGGGTCCCGTGTGGGCAATGAGCAGTTCTTC
>TRBD2|TRBJ2-3|TRBV9|NA
CASSVGLAGGEDTQYF
TGTGCCAGCAGCGTCGGCCTAGCGGGGGGAGAAGATACGCAGTATTTT
>TRBD1|TRBJ1-5|TRBV19|NA
CASSDQGARDQPQHF
TGTGCCAGTAGTGATCAGGGGGCGCGGGATCAGCCCCAGCATTTT
>NA|TRBJ1-3|TRBV20-1|NA
CSARAGSTIYF
TGCAGTGCTAGAGCTGGAAGCACCATATATTTT
>TRBD2|TRBJ2-3|TRBV28|NA
CASSLWPSGSTDTQYF
TGTGCCAGCAGTTTATGGCCTAGCGGTAGCACAGATACGCAGTATTTT
>TRBD1|TRBJ2-5|TRBV19|NA
CASSITRGETQYF
TGTGCCAGTAGTATTACCAGGGGGGAGACCCAGTACTTC
>NA|TRBJ2-1|TRBV5-1|NA
CASSLKEGNEQFF
TGCGCCAGCAGCTTGAAAGAGGGGAATGAGCAGTTCTTC
>NA|TRBJ2-5|TRBV15|NA
CATSRKGREETQYF
TGTGCCACCAGCAGAAAGGGGCGGGAAGAGACCCAGTACTTC
>NA|TRBJ2-3|TRBV15|NA
CATSRSGALTDTQYF
TGTGCCACCAGCAGATCGGGGGCTCTCACAGATACGCAGTATTTT
>NA|TRBJ2-5|TRBV5-4|once
CASSIDSEGTQYF
TGTGCCAGCAGCATTGACAGCGAAGGGACCCAGTACTTC
>TRBD2|TRBJ2-5|TRBV4-3|NA
CASSQGVGLAGGETQYF
TGCGCCAGCAGCCAAGGAGTTGGTCTAGCGGGGGGGGAGACCCAGTACTTC
>NA|TRBJ1-5|TRBV11-2|NA
CASSLGLNQPQHF
TGTGCCAGCAGCTTAGGGCTTAACCAGCCCCAGCATTTT
>NA|TRBJ2-2|TRBV28|NA
CASSLGVRELFF
TGTGCCAGCAGTTTGGGTGTCAGGGAGCTGTTTTTT
>TRBD1|TRBJ2-7|TRBV5-1|NA
CASSSGQGDKQYF
TGCGCCAGCAGCTCTGGACAGGGTGACAAGCAGTACTTC
>TRBD1|TRBJ2-5|TRBV4-3|NA
CASSLDRGETQYF
TGCGCCAGCAGCCTCGACAGGGGAGAGACCCAGTACTTC
>TRBD2|TRBJ2-5|TRBV7-2|few
CASSLGGSGGLGTQYF
TGTGCCAGCAGCTTAGGAGGCAGCGGGGGGTTAGGGACCCAGTACTTC
>TRBD2|TRBJ2-2|TRBV5-1|NA
CASRLGIAGSNTGELFF
TGCGCCAGCAGGCTTGGTATAGCGGGGTCGAACACCGGGGAGCTGTTTTTT
>NA|TRBJ1-2|TRBV30|NA
CAWSFGTKINYGYTF
TGTGCCTGGAGTTTTGGGACGAAGATAAACTATGGCTACACCTTC
>NA|TRBJ1-1|TRBV5-4|few
CASSLVARDTEAFF
TGTGCCAGCAGCTTGGTTGCCAGGGACACTGAAGCTTTCTTT
>TRBD1|TRBJ1-6|TRBV5-1|NA
CASSLRTGNNSPLYF
TGCGCCAGCAGCCTCAGGACAGGGAATAATTCACCCCTCTACTTT
>NA|TRBJ2-7|TRBV5-1|NA
CASSQGVVFNEQYF
TGCGCCAGCAGCCAAGGGGTAGTGTTTAACGAGCAGTACTTC
>NA|TRBJ1-5|TRBV6-5|NA
CASRADNSNQPQHF
TGTGCCAGCAGGGCGGACAATAGCAATCAGCCCCAGCATTTT
>NA|TRBJ1-5|TRBV19|NA
CASEAVGGLGNQPQHF
TGTGCCAGCGAAGCCGTCGGGGGCTTAGGCAATCAGCCCCAGCATTTT
>NA|TRBJ2-1|TRBV4-1|NA
CASSSEVVGSYNEQFF
TGCGCCAGCAGCTCAGAAGTTGTTGGCTCCTACAATGAGCAGTTCTTC
>TRBD1|TRBJ1-5|TRBV6-6|NA
CASSLQGSNQPQHF
TGTGCCAGCAGTTTACAGGGGAGCAATCAGCCCCAGCATTTT
>TRBD1|TRBJ1-5|TRBV7-9|NA
CASSEQGAGNQPQHF
TGTGCCAGCAGCGAACAGGGGGCGGGCAATCAGCCCCAGCATTTT
>NA|TRBJ2-2|TRBV28|once
CASSLSGTPNTGELFF
TGTGCCAGCAGTTTGTCCGGGACACCTAACACCGGGGAGCTGTTTTTT
>TRBD2|TRBJ2-7|TRBV4-1|NA
CASSLSGLAGDTYEQYF
TGCGCCAGCAGCCTTTCGGGACTAGCGGGGGATACCTACGAGCAGTACTTC
>TRBD2|TRBJ2-2|TRBV5-4|NA
CASSGLAGGDTGELFF
TGTGCCAGCAGCGGACTAGCGGGGGGGGACACCGGGGAGCTGTTTTTT
>TRBD1|TRBJ1-5|TRBV30|NA
CAWSPGTGGNQPQHF
TGTGCCTGGAGTCCCGGGACAGGGGGTAATCAGCCCCAGCATTTT
>NA|TRBJ2-7|TRBV14|NA
CASSQYAGAWAYEQYF
TGTGCCAGCAGCCAATATGCGGGGGCGTGGGCCTACGAGCAGTACTTC
>TRBD1|TRBJ1-1|TRBV4-3|once
CASSQLPGQGEAFF
TGCGCCAGCAGCCAATTGCCGGGACAGGGGGAAGCTTTCTTT
>NA|TRBJ1-2|TRBV30|NA
CAWSVRGRVGSNYGYTF
TGTGCCTGGAGTGTACGAGGGAGAGTTGGGTCAAACTATGGCTACACCTTC
>NA|TRBJ1-5|TRBV7-2|NA
CASSSGRGNNQPQHF
TGTGCCAGCAGCTCTGGTCGGGGAAACAATCAGCCCCAGCATTTT